Listed here are 21 T cell receptor beta chains from one sample, sequenced in a study of blood T cell repertoires in COVID-19. Profiling relied on immunoSEQ multiplex PCR, and the TCRdb table lists in-frame clones only, not all of them. The sample has under 300,000 clones; approximately 84% are singletons. Sequencing was performed on PBMCs or T cells enriched from blood (not recorded which). These receptor sequences come from a man aged 18 to 29 who had recovered from COVID-19.

The V call is TRBV5-1, the J call TRBJ1-4, with 7 bases lining up with TRBD1. Per the germline V gene, CDR1 is SGHRS and CDR2 is YFSETQ. The J segment lost 8 bases and the V segment lost 3 bases, leaving 13 bases of the junction unmatched. The CDR3 length is 16 residues. The CDR3 bases are TGCGCCAGCAGCTCCGACCCCCAGGGGGTCTACGAAAAACTGTTTTTT. Its protein product is CASSSDPQGVYEKLFF.

This sequence joins TRBV14 and TRBJ1-2; D possibly corresponds to TRBD1 (6 bases). Germline V gene lookup returns CDR1 SGHDN and CDR2 FVKESK. Trimming took off 4 bases at V and 7 bases at J, with 13 bases between the two ends. The CDR3 has 13 amino acids. For the CDR3, the DNA is TGTGCCAGCAGCCCACGGACAGAGGGTGGCTACACCTTC. Amino acid sequence: CASSPRTEGGYTF.

With regard to this clone: Since a far larger clone is one base different, this is likely a read error. The chain employs TRBV7-6 and TRBJ1-1, with D perhaps TRBD1 (5 bases). Trimming left V 5 bases short and J 1 base short, with 8 bases between. Germline lookup yields CDR1 SGHVS and CDR2 FNYEAQ. The CDR3 spans 13 residues. In DNA, the CDR3 is TGTGCCAGCAGCCCTGGACAGAACACTGAAGCTTTCTTT. This sequence encodes CASSPGQNTEAFF.

This chain connects TRBV27 to TRBJ2-1, with a possible D match to TRBD2 (6 bases). V lost 1 base to trimming and J lost 6 bases, with 16 bases between them. This CDR3 contains 16 residues. Germline CDR1 is MNHEY and CDR2 is SMNVEV (reference sequence). CDR3 in DNA: TGTGCCAGCAGTTTATTTGCAGGGAGGACGGTCAATGAGCAGTTCTTC. Translated: CASSLFAGRTVNEQFF.

This chain uses TRBV11-2 with TRBJ2-7; D remains unclear. CDR1 SGHAT and CDR2 FQNNGV come from the germline V gene. The CDR3 contains 15 residues. V was trimmed by 3 bases and J by 2 bases, leaving 14 bases between them. CDR3 in amino acids: CASSFVSGVPYEQYF. CDR3 DNA: TGTGCCAGCAGCTTTGTTTCCGGAGTACCCTACGAGCAGTACTTC.

The chain couples TRBV5-4 to TRBJ2-2; TRBD2 aligns across 13 bases. V shed 4 bases, J shed 0 bases, and the junction held 6 bases outside the gene matches. In germline, CDR1 is SGHNT, CDR2 YYREEE (reference sequence). The length of the CDR3 is 18 residues. CDR3 sequence: CASSEGLAGFANTGELFF. DNA of the CDR3: TGTGCCAGCAGCGAGGGACTAGCGGGGTTCGCGAACACCGGGGAGCTGTTTTTT.

V gene TRBV11-3 combines with J gene TRBJ2-5; 7 nucleotides align to TRBD2. CDR3 length equals 16 residues. V lost 0 bases to trimming and J lost 6 bases; unmatched junction nucleotides: 10. From germline, CDR1 is SGHNT and CDR2 YENEEA. The CDR3 is CASSLDPSGVLKTQYF. Written as DNA, the CDR3 is TGTGCCAGCAGCTTAGACCCTAGCGGTGTATTGAAGACCCAGTACTTC.

The chain couples TRBV28 to TRBJ1-3, with 11 nucleotides matching TRBD1. The germline gives CDR1 MDHEN, CDR2 SYDVKM. The CDR3 is 15 residues long. Trimming removed 5 bases from V and 4 bases from J; junction bases left unmatched: 4. CDR3 DNA: TGTGCCAGCAGTACGGGACAGGGGGTGGGAAACACCATATATTTT. Translating it yields CASSTGQGVGNTIYF.

The V call is TRBV27, the J call TRBJ2-1; 10 bases map to TRBD2. Germline lookup yields CDR1 MNHEY and CDR2 SMNVEV (reference sequence). This CDR3 spans 15 amino acids. Losses at the gene ends were 3 bases for V and 8 bases for J; bases not matched to a gene: 7. The CDR3 DNA reads as TGTGCCAGCAGTTTTTTGGCTAGCGGGGGCTATGAGCAGTTCTTC. This gives the protein CASSFLASGGYEQFF.

The genes are TRBV7-2 and TRBJ2-2, with 11 bases fitting TRBD2. CDR1 and CDR2 from the germline V gene are SGHTA and FQGNSA. Germline trimming cut 4 bases from V and 2 bases from J; bases unmatched to any gene: 3. The CDR3 is 16 amino acids. CDR3 sequence: CASSSGTSGNTGELFF. The CDR3 nucleotides are TGTGCCAGCAGCTCCGGGACTAGCGGTAACACCGGGGAGCTGTTTTTT.

J is TRBJ1-1 and V is TRBV7-9, with TRBD1 as a possible D gene (5 bases). Germline lookup yields CDR1 SEHNR and CDR2 FQNEAQ (reference sequence). CDR3 length equals 14 residues. Trimming removed 3 bases from V and 2 bases from J, with 10 bases in between. CDR3 nucleotides: TGTGCCAGCAGCTTCTACCAGGGAAACACTGAAGCTTTCTTT. Translating it yields CASSFYQGNTEAFF. The entire variable domain, with the rest obtained from reference TRBV7-9 and TRBJ1-1, is as follows: DTGVSQNPRHKITKRGQNVTFRCDPISEHNRLYWYRQTLGQGPEFLTYFQNEAQLEKSRLLSDRFSAERPKGSFSTLEIQRTEQGDSAMYLCASSFYQGNTEAFFGQGTRLTVV.

This chain links TRBV19 with TRBJ1-1; D is ambiguous. Germline values: CDR1 LNHDA, CDR2 SQIVND (reference sequence). Trimming shortened V by 4 bases and J by 4 bases, and 16 bases separated the two germline ends. CDR3 length equals 15 residues. The CDR3, as DNA: TGTGCCAGTAGTACCTACCGTCGGGGAGGCACTGAAGCTTTCTTT. Protein sequence: CASSTYRRGGTEAFF.

In this sample, this clone turned up a few times. Here the CDR3 DNA reads TGTGCCAGCACCAACTGGGAAGGACAGGGGGATGAAAAACTGTTTTTT. As protein: CASTNWEGQGDEKLFF. V gene TRBV28 combines with J gene TRBJ1-4, with 10 bases that match TRBD1. With V trimmed by 7 bases and J by 6 bases, 11 bases remained unmatched. This CDR3 region has 16 residues. Looked up from germline, CDR1 is MDHEN and CDR2 is SYDVKM.

This clone has just one count. This rearrangement joins TRBV27 to TRBJ2-7, with 9 bases aligning to TRBD1. CDR3 length equals 15 residues. With V trimmed by 2 bases and J by 2 bases, 4 bases remained unmatched. Per germline, CDR1 MNHEY and CDR2 SMNVEV (reference sequence). The CDR3 loop reads CASSLARQGAYEQYF. The CDR3 DNA sequence: TGTGCCAGCAGTTTAGCCAGACAGGGGGCCTACGAGCAGTACTTC.

This chain links TRBV27 with TRBJ1-4; D may be TRBD1 (5 bases). The germline V and J ends were trimmed by 8 bases and 4 bases, with 23 bases remaining between them. The CDR3 has 17 amino acids. Per germline, CDR1 MNHEY and CDR2 SMNVEV (reference sequence). The CDR3 DNA reads TGTGCCAGCTTGATCCCCCTTAGACAGCCACTTAATGAAAAACTGTTTTTT. It yields the protein CASLIPLRQPLNEKLFF.

The chain employs TRBV7-6 and TRBJ1-2, with a weak D call TRBD1 (5 bases). V lost 5 bases and J lost 6, with 19 bases in between. The germline V gene encodes CDR1 SGHVS and CDR2 FNYEAQ. The CDR3 spans 15 residues. CDR3 protein: CASSPGVQGSNGYTF. The CDR3 DNA reads TGTGCCAGCAGCCCAGGAGTGCAGGGTAGCAATGGCTACACCTTC.

This chain uses TRBV10-2 with TRBJ2-7; 10 nucleotides agree with TRBD2. This CDR3 is built from 15 residues. With V trimmed by 2 bases and J by 2 bases, 3 bases remained unmatched. Germline assignment: CDR1 WSHSY and CDR2 SAAADI. CDR3 in amino acids: CASSEKAGGPYEQYF. The CDR3 region has the DNA TGCGCCAGCAGTGAGAAAGCGGGAGGGCCCTACGAGCAGTACTTC.

The chain carries TRBV11-2 and TRBJ2-1, with TRBD2 identical over 11 bases. Germline V gene sequence: CDR1 SGHAT, CDR2 FQNNGV. J lost 4 bases, V lost 0 bases, and 8 bases had no gene match. This CDR3 region has 18 residues. For the CDR3, the DNA is TGTGCCAGCAGCTTAGATCGGATAGCGGGAGGGAAATACAATGAGCAGTTCTTC. Its translation is CASSLDRIAGGKYNEQFF.

The rearrangement joins TRBV21-1 to TRBJ1-2; the tabulated D call, TRBD1, remains unverified against the DNA. TRBV21-1 is deemed a pseudogene. The CDR3 length is 17 residues. The CDR3 DNA reads as TGTGCCAGCAGCAAAGGGACACCCAGGACGGCGCACTATGGCTACACCTTC. Amino acids: CASSKGTPRTAHYGYTF.

The chain is built from TRBV19 and TRBJ1-5; D is possibly TRBD1 (5 bases). This CDR3 spans 15 amino acids. V lost 3 bases and J 5 bases, leaving 14 bases between the germline ends. Germline CDR1 and CDR2: LNHDA and SQIVND (reference sequence). The CDR3 bases are TGTGCCAGTAGTATCGGTCAGGGCTATTATCAGCCCCAGCATTTT. Amino acids: CASSIGQGYYQPQHF. The variable domain in full, completed from reference TRBV19 and TRBJ1-5, reads DGGITQSPKYLFRKEGQNVTLSCEQNLNHDAMYWYRQDPGQGLRLIYYSQIVNDFQKGDIAEGYSVSREKKESFPLTVTSAQKNPTAFYLCASSIGQGYYQPQHFGDGTRLSIL.

V is TRBV30 and J is TRBJ2-7, with TRBD2 as a possible D gene (6 bases). This CDR3 has 14 residues. V was trimmed by 0 bases and J by 0 bases, leaving 9 bases between them. CDR1 and CDR2 (germline): GTSNPN, SVGIG (reference sequence). The CDR3, as DNA: TGTGCCTGGAGTGTAGGCGGGGTCTCCTACGAGCAGTACTTC. Translation gives CAWSVGGVSYEQYF.